The 22 T cell receptor beta chains listed next were all sequenced from one sample in a study of T cell responses to AZD1222 COVID-19 vaccine (dated by TCRdb to the early 2020s). Taken with the paper, the label for time point translates to: baseline before first vaccination. The library came from the immunoSEQ multiplex PCR assay. TCRdb holds this immuneACCESS table with in-frame rearrangements only. Some clones are missing; in checked studies, unresolved V genes explain under half, and the rest has no known cause. The sample table lists 90,000 to 110,000 clones, more than 70% of them with a count of one. Of the sample, more than 9% is held by the ten largest clones. The specimen comprised peripheral blood, sampled on day 0 of AZD1222 vaccination. The receptors derive from an adult in good health.

This clone was recorded once. The gene calls are TRBV28 and TRBJ1-6; 10 bases map to TRBD1. CDR1 is MDHEN and CDR2 is SYDVKM in the germline V gene. V shed 7 bases and J 9 bases; nucleotides not matched to a gene: 6. The length of the CDR3 is 14 residues. CDR3 sequence (DNA): TGTGCCAGCATTCCGGGACAGGGGAGTTCACCCCTCCACTTT. It translates to CASIPGQGSSPLHF.

The chain's CDR3 is CASSQASTGELFF. The CDR3 coding sequence is TGTGCCAGTAGCCAAGCAAGCACCGGGGAGCTGTTTTTT. This chain joins TRBV19 and TRBJ2-2; D gene uncertain. Germline lookup yields CDR1 LNHDA and CDR2 SQIVND (reference sequence). Deletions cut 6 bases from V and 4 bases from J, with 9 bases between. CDR3 length: 13 amino acids.

Here the CDR3 reads CASSESYAGGPGELFF. In DNA form, the CDR3 reads TGCGCCAGCAGTGAGTCTTATGCGGGAGGACCCGGGGAGCTGTTTTTT. The chain uses TRBV10-1 and TRBJ2-2; TRBD2 agrees at 8 bases. V was pared by 0 bases and J by 6 bases, with 6 bases of the junction left unmatched. Per the germline V gene, CDR1 is WNHNN and CDR2 is SYGVQD (reference sequence). The CDR3 contains 16 residues.

This chain links TRBV19 with TRBJ1-2; D is ambiguous. This CDR3 comprises 13 residues. Between the trimmed V and J ends, which lost 4 bases and 4 bases, there was a span of 10 bases. Germline CDR1 and CDR2: LNHDA and SQIVND (reference sequence). This CDR3 is CASSTQASYGYTF. The DNA for the CDR3 is TGTGCCAGTAGTACGCAGGCCTCCTATGGCTACACCTTC.

This clone is labeled as medium-sized. The chain is built from TRBV6-5 and TRBJ2-1; TRBD1 agrees at 9 bases. The CDR3 is 15 residues long. CDR1 and CDR2 from the germline V gene are MNHEY and SVGAGI. The V segment lost 4 bases and the J segment 0 bases; nucleotides outside the gene matches: 1. CDR3 protein: CASSSGQGSYNEQFF. The CDR3 nucleotides are TGTGCCAGCAGTTCGGGACAGGGCTCCTACAATGAGCAGTTCTTC.

This clone was counted a few times. The gene calls are TRBV29-1 and TRBJ1-5; TRBD1 agrees at 10 bases. V was clipped by 7 bases and J by 5 bases; unmatched bases: 5. Germline V gene data show CDR1 as SQVTM and CDR2 as ANQGSEA. CDR3 size: 13 residues. The CDR3 reads CSAQTGGDQPQHF. CDR3 bases: TGCAGCGCCCAGACAGGGGGCGATCAGCCCCAGCATTTT.

This clone was counted a single time. V usage is TRBV19 and J usage is TRBJ1-2; 8 bases agree with TRBD1. The V and J ends lost 2 bases and 7 bases, in that order; junction bases with no gene match: 9. The CDR3 is made up of 15 amino acids. Germline V CDR1 and CDR2: LNHDA, SQIVND (reference sequence). This CDR3 reads CASSIRTGSLFGYTF. The CDR3 region has the DNA TGTGCCAGTAGTATAAGGACAGGGAGCTTGTTTGGCTACACCTTC.

V is TRBV24-1 and J is TRBJ2-2; possibly TRBD1 or TRBD2 for D (6 bases each). The CDR3 spans 14 residues. V gave up 8 bases and J gave up 0 bases, with 9 bases separating them. The germline gives CDR1 KGHDR, CDR2 SFDVKD. This CDR3 reads CATKGGANTGELFF. The CDR3 region has the DNA TGTGCCACCAAGGGGGGAGCGAACACCGGGGAGCTGTTTTTT.

This clone has a single count. This chain links TRBV9 with TRBJ2-2; perhaps TRBD2 as D (6 bases). The CDR3 sequence is 16 residues long. The germline V and J ends were trimmed by 0 bases and 7 bases, with 16 bases remaining between them. The germline V gene has CDR1 SGDLS and CDR2 YYNGEE. The DNA for the CDR3 is TGTGCCAGCAGCGTAGTGGGACGGGAGAGTATCGGGGAGCTGTTTTTT. Translating gives CASSVVGRESIGELFF.

The J gene is TRBJ1-1, the V gene TRBV6-1, with a weak D call TRBD1 (5 bases). Trimming removed 2 bases from V and 10 bases from J, with 11 bases in between. The length of the CDR3 is 12 residues. CDR1 and CDR2 (germline): MNHNS, SASEGT. The CDR3 DNA reads as TGTGCCAGCAGTGAATACGGGGCCAGAGCTTTCTTT. It translates to CASSEYGARAFF.

The CDR3 spells CASSFGTGSYEQYF. CDR3 in DNA: TGTGCCAGCAGCTTCGGGACAGGATCCTACGAGCAGTACTTC. V is TRBV5-6 and J is TRBJ2-7; TRBD1 matches 8 bases. The CDR3 is 14 amino acids. Germline V gives CDR1 SGHDT, CDR2 YYEEEE. Losses at the gene ends were 2 bases for V and 1 base for J; bases not matched to a gene: 2. The complete variable domain, with remaining parts taken from reference TRBV5-6 and TRBJ2-7, reads DAGVTQSPTHLIKTRGQQVTLRCSPKSGHDTVSWYQQALGQGPQFIFQYYEEEERQRGNFPDRFSGHQFPNYSSELNVNALLLGDSALYLCASSFGTGSYEQYFGPGTRLTVT.

This chain connects TRBV2 to TRBJ2-1; D unresolved. This CDR3 is built from 14 residues. Germline V lookup: CDR1 SNHLY, CDR2 FYNNEI. V was clipped by 4 bases and J by 3 bases, with 10 bases between them. The CDR3 sequence: CASSGFSFYNEQFF. Here the CDR3 DNA reads TGTGCCAGCAGTGGGTTTAGCTTCTACAATGAGCAGTTCTTC.

The chain combines TRBV25-1 with TRBJ1-4; D gene unclear. This CDR3 comprises 16 residues. CDR1 and CDR2 (germline): MGHDK, SYGVNS. V dropped 3 bases and J dropped 3 bases, with 14 bases sitting between them. The CDR3 bases are TGTGCCAGCAGTGATATTGGCGGGAAGGCTAATGAAAAACTGTTTTTT. The encoded protein is CASSDIGGKANEKLFF.

The chain carries TRBV24-1 and TRBJ2-1, with 8 positions matching TRBD2. Unmatched junction bases numbered 10, after V lost 4 bases and J lost 0 bases. The CDR3 length is 18 residues. Germline loops: CDR1 KGHDR, CDR2 SFDVKD. The CDR3 sequence: CATSDPFLAGSSYNEQFF. CDR3 nucleotide sequence: TGTGCCACCAGTGACCCTTTTCTAGCGGGTAGCTCCTACAATGAGCAGTTCTTC.

This chain uses TRBV9 with TRBJ2-2; no firm D call. The CDR3 covers 12 residues. From germline, CDR1 is SGDLS and CDR2 YYNGEE. The germline V and J ends were trimmed by 0 bases and 4 bases, with 1 base remaining between them. In DNA form, the CDR3 reads TGTGCCAGCAGCGTAGGCACCGGGGAGCTGTTTTTT. This encodes CASSVGTGELFF. Full variable domain (rest looked up from reference TRBV9 and TRBJ2-2): DSGVTQTPKHLITATGQRVTLRCSPRSGDLSVYWYQQSLDQGLQFLIQYYNGEERAKGNILERFSAQQFPDLHSELNLSSLELGDSALYFCASSVGTGELFFGEGSRLTVL.

The V gene is TRBV28, the J gene TRBJ1-3; D is undetermined. Germline CDR1 and CDR2: MDHEN and SYDVKM. Between the trimmed V and J ends, which lost 4 bases and 0 bases, there was a span of 10 bases. This CDR3 is 15 amino acids long. CDR3 amino acids: CASSSPGNSGNTIYF. The CDR3 nucleotides read TGTGCCAGCAGTTCCCCAGGAAACTCTGGAAACACCATATATTTT.

This chain joins TRBV28 and TRBJ2-5; 8 nucleotides align to TRBD1. CDR3 length: 15 amino acids. The V segment lost 3 bases and the J segment 2 bases; nucleotides outside the gene matches: 5. Per germline, CDR1 MDHEN and CDR2 SYDVKM. For the CDR3, the DNA is TGTGCCAGCAGTTTCCGCCGGACAGGGCAAGAGACCCAGTACTTC. Its translation: CASSFRRTGQETQYF.

This chain joins TRBV11-3 and TRBJ2-3; no clear D. V was shortened by 0 bases and J by 6 bases, with 4 bases between the two germline ends. Germline CDR1 reads SGHNT; CDR2 reads YENEEA. There are 12 residues in the CDR3. DNA of the CDR3: TGTGCCAGCAGCTTAGATTTGGATACGCAGTATTTT. Translation: CASSLDLDTQYF.

This clone appeared once. The rearrangement links TRBV2 to TRBJ2-1, with a tentative D call TRBD1 (5 bases). The CDR3 totals 12 residues. Trimming shortened V by 3 bases and J by 13 bases, and 13 bases separated the two germline ends. Germline V CDR1 and CDR2: SNHLY, FYNNEI. DNA of the CDR3: TGTGCCAGCAGTGATATGGCAGGGCTTCAGTTCTTC. The encoded protein is CASSDMAGLQFF.

The chain couples TRBV6-2 or TRBV6-3 to TRBJ2-3; 8 nucleotides match TRBD2. The germline V gene encodes CDR1 MNHEY and CDR2 SVGEGT. This CDR3 contains 21 residues. Trimming took 0 bases from V and 0 from J; bases not matched to a gene: 17. The CDR3 DNA reads as TGTGCCAGCAGTTACTCGAGAGGTAGCGGGGTCTCACCCTCTAGCACAGATACGCAGTATTTT. Residues: CASSYSRGSGVSPSSTDTQYF.

This clone has just one count. The chain combines TRBV5-1 with TRBJ2-1; D remains unclear. CDR1 and CDR2 (germline): SGHRS, YFSETQ. CDR3 length equals 14 residues. The V end was cut by 0 bases, the J end by 0 bases, with 4 bases between. CDR3 sequence reads: CASSLASSYNEQFF. The CDR3 nucleotides read TGCGCCAGCAGCTTGGCAAGCTCCTACAATGAGCAGTTCTTC.

This rearrangement joins TRBV7-8 to TRBJ2-7; 7 nucleotides match TRBD1. This CDR3 contains 14 residues. Germline CDR1 and CDR2: SGHVS and FQNEAQ. Germline trimming cut 1 base from V and 0 bases from J; bases unmatched to any gene: 0. The CDR3 loop reads CASSLGDSSYEQYF. CDR3 coding DNA: TGTGCCAGCAGCTTAGGGGACAGCTCCTACGAGCAGTACTTC.